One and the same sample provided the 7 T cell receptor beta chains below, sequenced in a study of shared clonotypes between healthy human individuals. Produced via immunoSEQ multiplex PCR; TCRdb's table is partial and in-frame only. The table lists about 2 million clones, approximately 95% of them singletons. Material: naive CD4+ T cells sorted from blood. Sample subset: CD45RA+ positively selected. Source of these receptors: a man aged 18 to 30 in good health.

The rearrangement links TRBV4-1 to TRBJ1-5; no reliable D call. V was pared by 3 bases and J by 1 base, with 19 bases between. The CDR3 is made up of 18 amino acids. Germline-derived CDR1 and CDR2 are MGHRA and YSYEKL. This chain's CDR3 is CASSQGPGRKGSNQPQHF. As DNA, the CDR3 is TGCGCCAGCAGCCAGGGCCCGGGCCGAAAAGGGAGCAATCAGCCCCAGCATTTT.

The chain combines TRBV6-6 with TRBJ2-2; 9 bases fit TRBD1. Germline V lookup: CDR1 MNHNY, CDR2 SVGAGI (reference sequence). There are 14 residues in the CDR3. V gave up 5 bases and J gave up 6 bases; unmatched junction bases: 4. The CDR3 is CASSENRGPGELFF. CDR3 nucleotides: TGTGCCAGCAGTGAGAACAGGGGGCCCGGGGAGCTGTTTTTT.

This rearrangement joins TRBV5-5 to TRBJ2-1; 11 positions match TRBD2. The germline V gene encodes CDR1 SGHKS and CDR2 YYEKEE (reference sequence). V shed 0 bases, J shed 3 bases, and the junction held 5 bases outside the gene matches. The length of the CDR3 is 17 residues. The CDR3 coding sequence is TGTGCCAGCAGCTTGGCAGGTGGGACTAGCGGCTACAATGAGCAGTTCTTC. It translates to CASSLAGGTSGYNEQFF.

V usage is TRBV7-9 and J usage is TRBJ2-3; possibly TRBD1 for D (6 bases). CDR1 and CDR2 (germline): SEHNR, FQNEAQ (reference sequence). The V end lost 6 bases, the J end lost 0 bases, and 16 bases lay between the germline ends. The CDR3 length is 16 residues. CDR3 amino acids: CASSHAGTLSTDTQYF. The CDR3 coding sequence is TGTGCCAGCAGTCACGCCGGGACACTGAGCACAGATACGCAGTATTTT.

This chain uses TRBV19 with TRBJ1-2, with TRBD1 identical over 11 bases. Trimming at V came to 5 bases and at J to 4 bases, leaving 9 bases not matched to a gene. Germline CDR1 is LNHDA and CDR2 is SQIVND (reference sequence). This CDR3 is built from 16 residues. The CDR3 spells CASSSLAGTGGYGYTF. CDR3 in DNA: TGTGCCAGTAGTTCATTAGCCGGGACAGGGGGCTATGGCTACACCTTC.

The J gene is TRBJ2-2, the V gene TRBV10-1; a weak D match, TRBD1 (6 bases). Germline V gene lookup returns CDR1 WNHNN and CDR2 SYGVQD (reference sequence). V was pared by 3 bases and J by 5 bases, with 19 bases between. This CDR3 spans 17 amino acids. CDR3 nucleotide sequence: TGCGCCAGCAGTGACCGGACAGTGGGCGTTGGGACCGGGGAGCTGTTTTTT. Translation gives CASSDRTVGVGTGELFF.

Written as DNA, the CDR3 is TGTGCCAGCAGTGAACCCCCCTTAAGCCCGAATTCACCCCTCCACTTT. Its protein product is CASSEPPLSPNSPLHF. The chain combines TRBV6-1 with TRBJ1-6, with D unclear. V was clipped by 2 bases and J by 7 bases, with 15 bases between them. Germline lookup yields CDR1 MNHNS and CDR2 SASEGT. The CDR3 has 16 residues.